Below, 12 T cell receptor beta chains from the same sample are listed, as sequenced in a study of blood T cell repertoires in COVID-19. Clones were sequenced by immunoSEQ multiplex PCR, and TCRdb holds only the in-frame ones, with some missing. This table holds 130,000 or so clones, around 81% found once. Sequencing was carried out using peripheral blood. Every receptor here comes from a human donor in a cohort sampled during active COVID-19.

This chain links TRBV9 with TRBJ1-2; TRBD1 agrees at 10 bases. Trimming at V came to 2 bases and at J to 8 bases, leaving 9 bases not matched to a gene. This CDR3 region has 15 residues. Germline CDR1 reads SGDLS; CDR2 reads YYNGEE. Written as DNA, the CDR3 is TGTGCCAGCAGCGTGACTACCGGGACAGGGGTCGGCTACACCTTC. Its translation is CASSVTTGTGVGYTF.

The J gene is TRBJ2-1, the V gene TRBV4-1; tentative D call: TRBD1 (5 bases). From germline, CDR1 is MGHRA and CDR2 YSYEKL. This CDR3 has 17 residues. The V gene lost 1 base and the J gene lost 0 bases, with 13 bases spanning the gap. CDR3 coding DNA: TGCGCCAGCAGCCAAGGTAAGGGGCGAAGCTCCTACAATGAGCAGTTCTTC. Residues: CASSQGKGRSSYNEQFF.

The chain combines TRBV13 with TRBJ2-1; D uncertain. The V end was cut by 5 bases, the J end by 1 base, with 9 bases between. The CDR3 is made up of 14 amino acids. CDR1 is PRHDT and CDR2 is FYEKMQ in the germline V gene (reference sequence). CDR3 sequence reads: CASSHPESYNEQFF. CDR3 bases: TGTGCCAGCAGCCACCCCGAGTCCTACAATGAGCAGTTCTTC.

The genes are TRBV13 and TRBJ2-1; D is ambiguous. The germline V gene has CDR1 PRHDT and CDR2 FYEKMQ (reference sequence). This CDR3 spans 12 amino acids. V was cut by 1 base and J by 10 bases, with 8 bases left in between. The CDR3 DNA is TGTGCCAGCAGCTTAGTCGCCGAGGAGCAGTTCTTC. Its translation: CASSLVAEEQFF.

The chain couples TRBV4-1 to TRBJ2-5; 13 bases match TRBD2. Per the germline V gene, CDR1 is MGHRA and CDR2 is YSYEKL. CDR3 length: 17 amino acids. V shed 0 bases, J shed 1 base, and the junction held 2 bases outside the gene matches. The CDR3 loop is CASSQDRTSGGQETQYF. Written as DNA, the CDR3 is TGCGCCAGCAGCCAAGATAGGACTAGCGGGGGCCAAGAGACCCAGTACTTC.

The CDR3 nucleotides are TGTGCCAGCAGCTTGGCCGGGGACAGAGAGCAGTACTTC. The encoded protein is CASSLAGDREQYF. This chain joins TRBV5-5 and TRBJ2-7, with 7 bases matching TRBD1. Germline V gene sequence: CDR1 SGHKS, CDR2 YYEKEE (reference sequence). This CDR3 comprises 13 residues. Germline trimming cut 0 bases from V and 7 bases from J; bases unmatched to any gene: 4. The variable domain in full, with the rest retrieved from reference TRBV5-5 and TRBJ2-7, is DAGVTQSPTHLIKTRGQQVTLRCSPISGHKSVSWYQQVLGQGPQFIFQYYEKEERGRGNFPDRFSARQFPNYSSELNVNALLLGDSALYLCASSLAGDREQYFGPGTRLTVT.

This sequence joins TRBV5-1 and TRBJ2-5, with 8 bases matching TRBD1. The germline gives CDR1 SGHRS, CDR2 YFSETQ. The length of the CDR3 is 14 residues. V gave up 1 base and J gave up 3 bases; unmatched junction bases: 2. The DNA for the CDR3 is TGCGCCAGCAGCTTGCAGACAGGGGAAGAGACCCAGTACTTC. It yields the protein CASSLQTGEETQYF. The full variable domain, its missing parts supplied by reference TRBV5-1 and TRBJ2-5, is KAGVTQTPRYLIKTRGQQVTLSCSPISGHRSVSWYQQTPGQGLQFLFEYFSETQRNKGNFPGRFSGRQFSNSRSEMNVSTLELGDSALYLCASSLQTGEETQYFGPGTRLLVL.

The V and J genes are TRBV27 and TRBJ1-1; 9 bases align to TRBD1. Germline lookup yields CDR1 MNHEY and CDR2 SMNVEV (reference sequence). J was trimmed by 5 bases and V by 8 bases; bases with no gene match: 9. The CDR3 consists of 14 residues. CDR3 nucleotide sequence: TGTGCCAGCCGGGACAGGGATATACTGACTGAAGCTTTCTTT. Translating gives CASRDRDILTEAFF.

The V call is TRBV10-3, the J call TRBJ1-1; 7 positions match TRBD1. The CDR3 contains 18 residues. V shed 10 bases and J 1 base; nucleotides not matched to a gene: 21. CDR1 is ENHRY, CDR2 SYGVKD, per germline. CDR3 nucleotide sequence: TGTGCCACCCAGAGGGGGCTCTTACAGGGGTTGGGGAACACTGAAGCTTTCTTT. Translating gives CATQRGLLQGLGNTEAFF.

This sequence joins TRBV6-5 and TRBJ2-1; TRBD2 aligns across 11 bases. The CDR3 sequence is 16 residues long. Germline trimming cut 4 bases from V and 4 bases from J; bases unmatched to any gene: 6. Germline-derived CDR1 and CDR2 are MNHEY and SVGAGI. CDR3: CASSSLSGGAYNEQFF. CDR3 nucleotide sequence: TGTGCCAGCAGTTCCCTTAGCGGGGGGGCATACAATGAGCAGTTCTTC.

The V and J genes are TRBV9 and TRBJ1-2, with 10 bases aligning to TRBD1. Germline V gives CDR1 SGDLS, CDR2 YYNGEE. The CDR3 consists of 17 residues. J was trimmed by 7 bases and V by 1 base; bases with no gene match: 13. CDR3 coding DNA: TGTGCCAGCAGCGTAAGGGCAATGGGACAGGGGTCCGGTGGCTACACCTTC. Its protein is CASSVRAMGQGSGGYTF.

In this sample, this clone turned up once. The J gene is TRBJ1-4, the V gene TRBV2; 9 bases agree with TRBD1. This CDR3 is 16 amino acids long. CDR1 is SNHLY and CDR2 is FYNNEI in the germline V gene. The J segment lost 8 bases and the V segment lost 6 bases, leaving 13 bases of the junction unmatched. The CDR3 reads CASRKQPGQGQEKLFF. The CDR3 nucleotides are TGTGCCAGCAGAAAACAACCGGGACAGGGTCAAGAAAAACTGTTTTTT.